The 21 T cell receptor beta chains below all came from one sample that was sequenced in a study of molecular identifiers for immune sequencing clone quantification (dated by TCRdb to about 2018). Library prep was done by PCR. The reads were generated on a NextSeq 500. TCRdb handled the public reads itself, with Q25 trimming in fastp and clone calling in MiXCR, and kept productive beta chains. For every CDR3 protein sequence, its rows merge into one entry that carries the most common genes and DNA. This sample has 80,000 to 100,000 distinct CDR3 sequences in its table, and roughly a quarter of those were observed once. The ten biggest clones cover roughly 1% of the sample. The source material was naive CD8+ T cells from blood, with Jurkat cell RNA spiked in. Read against the paper, the sample's cell subset or site label means: FACS-sorted CD8+CD4-CCR7+CD45RA+ naive T cells. These receptors originate from a human donor in good health. Some libraries in this study had Jurkat cell RNA spiked in.

The sample holds many counts of this clonotype. This chain connects TRBV14 to TRBJ1-1; no reliable D call. Germline loops: CDR1 SGHDN, CDR2 FVKESK. This CDR3 has 14 residues. Trimming took 5 bases from V and 7 from J, leaving 17 bases between them. The CDR3 loop is CASSGGPRGNEAFF. For the CDR3, the DNA is TGTGCCAGCAGCGGAGGCCCGCGAGGGAATGAAGCTTTCTTT.

This clonotype was seen many times. The chain couples TRBV28 to TRBJ2-7; TRBD2 might be the D (6 bases). CDR1 is MDHEN, CDR2 SYDVKM, per germline. Trimming left V 6 bases short and J 2 bases short, with 20 bases between. The CDR3 contains 16 residues. In DNA, the CDR3 is TGTGCCAGCAGCCCCAGGGTGACGGGCGGGACCTACGAGCAGTACTTC. It translates to CASSPRVTGGTYEQYF. Full variable domain (outside the CDR3, taken from reference TRBV28 and TRBJ2-7): DVKVTQSSRYLVKRTGEKVFLECVQDMDHENMFWYRQDPGLGLRLIYFSYDVKMKEKGDIPEGYSVSREKKERFSLILESASTNQTSMYLCASSPRVTGGTYEQYFGPGTRLTVT.

The rearrangement uses TRBV12-3 or TRBV12-4 and TRBJ2-1, with D possibly being TRBD1 (5 bases). V was pared by 6 bases and J by 3 bases, with 9 bases between. The length of the CDR3 is 13 residues. This chain's CDR3 is CASRPTDYNEQFF. CDR3 nucleotide sequence: TGTGCCAGCAGGCCGACAGACTACAATGAGCAGTTCTTC.

This clonotype was recorded at least ten times. CDR3 residues: CSVGQGGYEQYF. The CDR3 nucleotides read TGCAGCGTTGGGCAGGGAGGCTACGAGCAGTACTTC. The chain recombines TRBV29-1 with TRBJ2-7; D possibly corresponds to TRBD2 (6 bases). Germline lookup yields CDR1 SQVTM and CDR2 ANQGSEA. With 4 bases removed from V and 3 bases from J, the gap between germline ends came to 10 bases. The CDR3 contains 12 residues.

This clonotype was seen many times. This chain uses TRBV6-5 with TRBJ2-1, with D perhaps TRBD2 (6 bases). The CDR3 runs to 12 residues. Germline assignment: CDR1 MNHEY and CDR2 SVGAGI. Trimming left V 4 bases short and J 10 bases short, with 11 bases between. The CDR3 spells CASSSLSGEQFF. CDR3 DNA sequence: TGTGCCAGCAGTTCCCTTAGCGGCGAGCAGTTCTTC.

Worth noting for this clonotype: Sequence at one end of the junction differs from germline and may be a read error. V and J are TRBV5-1 and TRBJ2-1, with a possible D match to TRBD1 (6 bases). Germline values: CDR1 SGHRS, CDR2 YFSETQ. This CDR3 is built from 17 residues. The CDR3 DNA reads TGCGCCAGCAGCTCCGGAACACAGGGTTCCTATTACAATGAGCAGCTCTTC. It is translated as CASSSGTQGSYYNEQLF.

This clonotype was recorded at least ten times. This chain joins TRBV11-3 and TRBJ2-2; 8 nucleotides align to TRBD1. V was pared by 5 bases and J by 5 bases, with 10 bases of the junction left unmatched. Per the germline V gene, CDR1 is SGHNT and CDR2 is YENEEA. The length of the CDR3 is 16 residues. The CDR3 nucleotides are TGTGCCAGCAGCAACCCAGGGGGCACGGGGACCGGGGAGCTGTTTTTT. As protein: CASSNPGGTGTGELFF.

The sample holds a few counts of this clonotype. The V call is TRBV4-3, the J call TRBJ2-7; 7 nucleotides agree with TRBD1. The CDR3 length is 16 residues. V lost 0 bases to trimming and J lost 1 base; unmatched junction nucleotides: 6. Germline loops: CDR1 LGHNA, CDR2 YSLEER. In nucleotides, the CDR3 is TGCGCCAGCAGCCAAGATCGAACAGGGGAGTCCTACGAGCAGTACTTC. It translates to CASSQDRTGESYEQYF.

This clonotype was counted at least ten times. This rearrangement joins TRBV4-1 to TRBJ2-1, with no clear D. Trimming removed 8 bases from V and 7 bases from J, with 9 bases in between. Germline V gives CDR1 MGHRA, CDR2 YSYEKL. The length of the CDR3 is 11 residues. The DNA for the CDR3 is TGCGCCAGCGCCGGGCTGAATGAGCAGTTCTTC. Amino acid sequence: CASAGLNEQFF.

This clonotype was detected many times. The V and J genes are TRBV9 and TRBJ2-7, with a tentative D call TRBD2 (5 bases). The V gene's germline CDR1 is SGDLS and CDR2 YYNGEE. The CDR3 sequence is 12 residues long. V was trimmed by 0 bases and J by 6 bases, leaving 7 bases between them. The CDR3 DNA is TGTGCCAGCAGCGTAGTAGGAGGCGAGCAGTACTTC. Translation: CASSVVGGEQYF.

Worth noting for this clonotype: This may arise from a read error, as a much more abundant clone is one base away. This rearrangement joins TRBV19 to TRBJ2-2; D may be TRBD1 or TRBD2 (5 bases each). CDR3 length equals 11 residues. Germline V lookup: CDR1 LNHDA, CDR2 SQIVND (reference sequence). The chain's CDR3 is CASLGLGVLFF. As DNA, the CDR3 is TGTGCCAGCCTTGGACTGGGGGTGCTGTTTTTT.

This clonotype occurred many times. This rearrangement joins TRBV7-9 to TRBJ2-7; no firm D call. The V and J ends lost 5 bases and 4 bases respectively, with 9 bases between them. The CDR3 spans 12 residues. Looked up from germline, CDR1 is SEHNR and CDR2 is FQNEAQ (reference sequence). The CDR3 is CASSLEVYEQYF. The DNA for the CDR3 is TGTGCCAGCAGCCTGGAAGTATACGAGCAGTACTTC.

On this clonotype: A read error may explain this, as a much larger clone is one base away. The chain is built from TRBV6-5 and TRBJ2-1; the D gene is possibly TRBD2 (5 bases). Germline values: CDR1 MNHEY, CDR2 SVGAGI. V lost 6 bases, J lost 3 bases, and 9 bases lay in between. This CDR3 is 13 amino acids long. CDR3 nucleotides: TGTGCCAGCAGGCTAGCAGTCTACAATGAGCAGTTCTTC. It is translated as CASRLAVYNEQFF.

In this sample, this clonotype turned up many times. The V gene is TRBV5-1, the J gene TRBJ1-1; D is ambiguous. V shed 1 base and J shed 0 bases, with 13 bases lying between them. CDR1 SGHRS and CDR2 YFSETQ come from the germline V gene. This CDR3 is built from 16 residues. CDR3 DNA sequence: TGCGCCAGCAGCTTGTTAGGTACGTTCATGAACACTGAAGCTTTCTTT. It codes for CASSLLGTFMNTEAFF.

This clonotype has just a few counts. This rearrangement joins TRBV15 to TRBJ2-2, with 7 bases fitting TRBD2. There are 16 residues in the CDR3. CDR1 and CDR2 (germline): LNHNV, YYDKDF (reference sequence). Trimming took 3 bases from V and 2 from J; bases not matched to a gene: 6. As DNA, the CDR3 is TGTGCCACCAGCAGTAGAGCGGGACTTAACACCGGGGAGCTGTTTTTT. This translates into CATSSRAGLNTGELFF.

This clonotype was seen ten or more times. The rearrangement joins TRBV5-1 to TRBJ1-1; TRBD1 matches at 7 bases. Trimming took 3 bases from V and 2 from J; bases not matched to a gene: 4. Germline values: CDR1 SGHRS, CDR2 YFSETQ. The CDR3 is 14 amino acids. CDR3 nucleotides: TGCGCCAGCAGCTATGGGACAGCTAACACTGAAGCTTTCTTT. The encoded protein is CASSYGTANTEAFF. Combining the CDR3 with reference TRBV5-1 and TRBJ1-1 gives the whole variable domain KAGVTQTPRYLIKTRGQQVTLSCSPISGHRSVSWYQQTPGQGLQFLFEYFSETQRNKGNFPGRFSGRQFSNSRSEMNVSTLELGDSALYLCASSYGTANTEAFFGQGTRLTVV.

The table lists this clonotype with many counts. This chain connects TRBV12-3 or TRBV12-4 to TRBJ2-3, with 8 positions matching TRBD1. This CDR3 spans 18 amino acids. Trimming took 5 bases from V and 5 from J; bases not matched to a gene: 18. The CDR3 DNA follows: TGTGCCAGCAGTCACCCCTCTACGTGGGCAGGGGGCGAAGATACGCAGTATTTT. It specifies CASSHPSTWAGGEDTQYF.

Notes on this clonotype: This may be a read error: a much more frequent sequence differs by one nucleotide. The chain recombines TRBV28 with TRBJ2-2, with 7 bases matching TRBD2. CDR1 MDHEN and CDR2 SYDVKM come from the germline V gene. CDR3 length: 15 amino acids. With V trimmed by 7 bases and J by 4 bases, 9 bases remained unmatched. The CDR3 DNA is TGTGCCAGCACCCACTCCGGGACTACCACCGGGGAGCTGTTTTTT. This translates into CASTHSGTTTGELFF.

This clonotype was seen more than once but under ten times. A much larger clone is a single base away; this may be a read error. The V call is TRBV20-1, the J call TRBJ2-3; tentatively, D is TRBD1 or TRBD2 (5 bases each). Germline CDR1 DFQATT, CDR2 SNEGSKA (reference sequence). CDR3 length: 13 amino acids. Trimming stripped 8 bases from V and 6 bases from J, with 18 bases between. The CDR3 loop is CSPFSLGDDTQYF. In nucleotides, the CDR3 is TGCAGTCCATTCTCTCTGGGGGACGATACGCAGTATTTT.

In regard to this clonotype: Mismatch with germline at one junction end may stem from a read error. The chain links TRBV6-5 to TRBJ2-2; 9 bases agree with TRBD2. The CDR3 length is 16 residues. Germline V gene data show CDR1 as MNHEY and CDR2 as SVGAGI. The CDR3 loop reads CASSYVAGGLGGELSF. The CDR3 DNA reads TGTGCCAGCAGTTACGTGGCGGGGGGGCTCGGCGGGGAGCTGTCTTTT.

At least ten counts were recorded for this clonotype. The genes are TRBV13 and TRBJ2-3, with D tentatively TRBD1 or TRBD2 (6 bases each). V was pared by 4 bases and J by 4 bases, with 15 bases between. In germline, CDR1 is PRHDT, CDR2 FYEKMQ (reference sequence). The CDR3 is 15 amino acids. CDR3 nucleotides: TGTGCCAGCAGCTGGGGGGCCGCTACCTCAGATACGCAGTATTTT. It encodes CASSWGAATSDTQYF.